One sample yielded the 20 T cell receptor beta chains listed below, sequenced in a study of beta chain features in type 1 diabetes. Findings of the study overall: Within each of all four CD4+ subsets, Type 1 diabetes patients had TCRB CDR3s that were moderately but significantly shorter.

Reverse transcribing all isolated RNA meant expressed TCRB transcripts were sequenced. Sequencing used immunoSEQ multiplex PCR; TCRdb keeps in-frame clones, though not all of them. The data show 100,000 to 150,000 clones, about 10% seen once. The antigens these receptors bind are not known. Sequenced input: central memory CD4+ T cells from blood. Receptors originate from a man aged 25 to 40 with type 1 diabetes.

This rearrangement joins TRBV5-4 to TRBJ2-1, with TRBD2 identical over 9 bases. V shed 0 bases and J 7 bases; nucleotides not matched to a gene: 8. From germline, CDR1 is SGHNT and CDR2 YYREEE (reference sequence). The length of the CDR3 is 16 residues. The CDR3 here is CASSLGLRGGPNEQFF. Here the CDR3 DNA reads TGTGCCAGCAGCTTGGGTCTGCGGGGGGGCCCAAATGAGCAGTTCTTC. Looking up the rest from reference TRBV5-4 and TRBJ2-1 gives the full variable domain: ETGVTQSPTHLIKTRGQQVTLRCSSQSGHNTVSWYQQALGQGPQFIFQYYREEENGRGNFPPRFSGLQFPNYSSELNVNALELDDSALYLCASSLGLRGGPNEQFFGPGTRLTVL.

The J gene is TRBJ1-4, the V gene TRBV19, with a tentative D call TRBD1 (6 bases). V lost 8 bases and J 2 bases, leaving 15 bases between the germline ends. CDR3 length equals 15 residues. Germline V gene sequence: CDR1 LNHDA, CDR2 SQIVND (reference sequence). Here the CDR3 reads CASSPSGQTNEKLFF. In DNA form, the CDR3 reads TGTGCCAGTTCCCCCTCCGGACAGACTAATGAAAAACTGTTTTTT.

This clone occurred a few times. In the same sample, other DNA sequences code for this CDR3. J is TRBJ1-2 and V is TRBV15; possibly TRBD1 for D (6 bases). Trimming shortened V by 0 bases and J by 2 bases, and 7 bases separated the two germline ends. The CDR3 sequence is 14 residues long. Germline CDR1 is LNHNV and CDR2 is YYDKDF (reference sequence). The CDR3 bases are TGTGCCACCAGCAGAGATCAGGGGAACTATGGCTACACCTTC. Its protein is CATSRDQGNYGYTF.

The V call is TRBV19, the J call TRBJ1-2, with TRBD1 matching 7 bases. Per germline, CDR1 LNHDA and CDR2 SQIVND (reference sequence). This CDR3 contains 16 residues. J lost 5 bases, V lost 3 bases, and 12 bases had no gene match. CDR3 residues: CASSIPSGGQMYGYTF. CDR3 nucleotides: TGTGCCAGTAGTATCCCCTCAGGGGGGCAAATGTATGGCTACACCTTC. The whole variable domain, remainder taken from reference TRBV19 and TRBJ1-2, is DGGITQSPKYLFRKEGQNVTLSCEQNLNHDAMYWYRQDPGQGLRLIYYSQIVNDFQKGDIAEGYSVSREKKESFPLTVTSAQKNPTAFYLCASSIPSGGQMYGYTFGSGTRLTVV.

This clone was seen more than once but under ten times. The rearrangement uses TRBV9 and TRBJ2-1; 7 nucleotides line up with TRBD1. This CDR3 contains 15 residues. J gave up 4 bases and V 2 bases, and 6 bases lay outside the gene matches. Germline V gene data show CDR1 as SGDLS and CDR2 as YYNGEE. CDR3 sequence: CASSVQGDPYNEQFF. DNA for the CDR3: TGTGCCAGCAGCGTCCAGGGGGATCCATACAATGAGCAGTTCTTC.

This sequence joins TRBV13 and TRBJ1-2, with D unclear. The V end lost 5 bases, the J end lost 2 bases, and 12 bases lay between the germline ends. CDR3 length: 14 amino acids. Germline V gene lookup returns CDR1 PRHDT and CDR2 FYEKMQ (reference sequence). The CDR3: CASSPSRQNYGYTF. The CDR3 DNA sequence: TGTGCCAGCAGCCCTAGTCGGCAGAACTATGGCTACACCTTC.

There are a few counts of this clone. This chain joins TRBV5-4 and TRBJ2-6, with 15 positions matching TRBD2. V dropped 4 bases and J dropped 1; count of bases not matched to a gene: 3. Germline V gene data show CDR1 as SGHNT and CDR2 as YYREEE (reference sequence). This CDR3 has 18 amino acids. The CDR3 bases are TGTGCCAGCAGCGGGGGACTAGCGGGGGGTTCTGGGGCCAACGTCCTGACTTTC. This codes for CASSGGLAGGSGANVLTF.

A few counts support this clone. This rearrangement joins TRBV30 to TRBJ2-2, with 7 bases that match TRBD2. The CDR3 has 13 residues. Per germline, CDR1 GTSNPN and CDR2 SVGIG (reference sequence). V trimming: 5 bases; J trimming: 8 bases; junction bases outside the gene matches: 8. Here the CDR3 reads CAWQTSWRGELFF. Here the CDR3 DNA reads TGTGCCTGGCAGACTAGCTGGAGAGGGGAGCTGTTTTTT. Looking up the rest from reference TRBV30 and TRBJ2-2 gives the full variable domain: SQTIHQWPATLVQPVGSPLSLECTVEGTSNPNLYWYRQAAGRGLQLLFYSVGIGQISSEVPQNLSASRPQDRQFILSSKKLLLSDSGFYLCAWQTSWRGELFFGEGSRLTVL.

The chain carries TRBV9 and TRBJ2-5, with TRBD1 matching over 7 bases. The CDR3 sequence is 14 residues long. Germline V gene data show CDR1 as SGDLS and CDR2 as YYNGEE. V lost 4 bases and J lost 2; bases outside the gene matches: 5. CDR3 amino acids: CASSPTGQQETQYF. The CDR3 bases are TGTGCCAGCAGCCCCACGGGACAGCAAGAGACCCAGTACTTC.

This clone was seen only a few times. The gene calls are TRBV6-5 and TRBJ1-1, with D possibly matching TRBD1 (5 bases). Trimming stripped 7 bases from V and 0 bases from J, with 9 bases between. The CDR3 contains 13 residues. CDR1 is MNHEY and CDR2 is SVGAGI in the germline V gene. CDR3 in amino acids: CASILQVNTEAFF. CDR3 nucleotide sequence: TGTGCCAGCATTCTACAGGTGAACACTGAAGCTTTCTTT.

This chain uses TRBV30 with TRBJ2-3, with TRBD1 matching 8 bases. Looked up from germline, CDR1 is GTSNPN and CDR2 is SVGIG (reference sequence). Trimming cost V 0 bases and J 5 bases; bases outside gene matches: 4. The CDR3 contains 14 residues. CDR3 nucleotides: TGTGCCTGGAGTGTCACAGGGGGATTAGATACGCAGTATTTT. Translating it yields CAWSVTGGLDTQYF.

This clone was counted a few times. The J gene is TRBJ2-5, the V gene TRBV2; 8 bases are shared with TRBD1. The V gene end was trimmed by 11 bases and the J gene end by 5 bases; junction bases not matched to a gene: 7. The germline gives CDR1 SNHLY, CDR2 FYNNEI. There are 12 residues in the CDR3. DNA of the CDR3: TGTGCCGTCAGGACAGGGAAGGAGACCCAGTACTTC. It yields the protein CAVRTGKETQYF.

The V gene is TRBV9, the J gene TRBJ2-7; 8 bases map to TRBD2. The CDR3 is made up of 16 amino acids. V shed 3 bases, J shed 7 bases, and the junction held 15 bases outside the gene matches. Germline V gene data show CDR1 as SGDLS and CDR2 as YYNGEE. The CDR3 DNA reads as TGTGCCAGCAGCGCCCCCGGGGGGGCCACATCAGGAGAGCAGTACTTC. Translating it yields CASSAPGGATSGEQYF.

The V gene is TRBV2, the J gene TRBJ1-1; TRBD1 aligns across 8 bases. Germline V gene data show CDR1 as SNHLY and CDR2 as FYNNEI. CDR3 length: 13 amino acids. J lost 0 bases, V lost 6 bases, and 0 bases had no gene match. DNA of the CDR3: TGTGCCAGCAGGGACAGGGTGAACACTGAAGCTTTCTTT. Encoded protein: CASRDRVNTEAFF. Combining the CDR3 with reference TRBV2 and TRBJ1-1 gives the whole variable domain EPEVTQTPSHQVTQMGQEVILRCVPISNHLYFYWYRQILGQKVEFLVSFYNNEISEKSEIFDDQFSVERPDGSNFTLKIRSTKLEDSAMYFCASRDRVNTEAFFGQGTRLTVV.

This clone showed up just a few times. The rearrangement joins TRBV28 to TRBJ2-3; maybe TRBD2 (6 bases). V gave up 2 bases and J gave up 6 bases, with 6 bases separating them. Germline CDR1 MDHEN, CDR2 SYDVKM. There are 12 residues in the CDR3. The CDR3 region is CASSLSGDTQYF. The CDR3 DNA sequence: TGTGCCAGCAGTTTAAGCGGGGATACGCAGTATTTT. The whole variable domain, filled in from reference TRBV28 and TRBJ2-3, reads DVKVTQSSRYLVKRTGEKVFLECVQDMDHENMFWYRQDPGLGLRLIYFSYDVKMKEKGDIPEGYSVSREKKERFSLILESASTNQTSMYLCASSLSGDTQYFGPGTRLTVL.

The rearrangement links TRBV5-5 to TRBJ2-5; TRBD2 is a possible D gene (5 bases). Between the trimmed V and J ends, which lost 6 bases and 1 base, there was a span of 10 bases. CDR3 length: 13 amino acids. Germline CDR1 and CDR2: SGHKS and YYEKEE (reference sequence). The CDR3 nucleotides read TGTGCCAGCAACCAGGAGGTCCAAGAGACCCAGTACTTC. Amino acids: CASNQEVQETQYF.

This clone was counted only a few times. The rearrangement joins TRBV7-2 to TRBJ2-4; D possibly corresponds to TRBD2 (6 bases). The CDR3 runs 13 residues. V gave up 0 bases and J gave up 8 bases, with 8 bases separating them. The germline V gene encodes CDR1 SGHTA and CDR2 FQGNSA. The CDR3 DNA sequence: TGTGCCAGCAGCTTAGCAACGGGGGACATTCAGTACTTC. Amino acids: CASSLATGDIQYF.

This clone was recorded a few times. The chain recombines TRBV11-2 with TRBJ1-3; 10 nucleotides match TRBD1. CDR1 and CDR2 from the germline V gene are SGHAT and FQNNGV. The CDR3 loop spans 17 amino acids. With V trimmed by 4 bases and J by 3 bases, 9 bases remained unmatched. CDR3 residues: CASSSGRRDRGGNTIYF. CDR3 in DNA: TGTGCCAGCAGCTCCGGCCGCCGGGACAGGGGTGGAAACACCATATATTTT.

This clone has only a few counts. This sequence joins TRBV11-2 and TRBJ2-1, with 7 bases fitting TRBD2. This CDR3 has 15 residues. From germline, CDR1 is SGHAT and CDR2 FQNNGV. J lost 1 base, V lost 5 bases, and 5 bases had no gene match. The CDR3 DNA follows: TGTGCCAGCAGCCAAAACGGGGGGTCCTACAATGAGCAGTTCTTC. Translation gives CASSQNGGSYNEQFF.

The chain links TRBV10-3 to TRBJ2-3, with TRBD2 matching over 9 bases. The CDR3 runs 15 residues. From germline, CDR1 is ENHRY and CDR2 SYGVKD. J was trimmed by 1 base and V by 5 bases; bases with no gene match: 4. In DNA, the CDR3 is TGTGCCATCAGTACCTCTAGCGGGGGCACAGATACGCAGTATTTT. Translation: CAISTSSGGTDTQYF.